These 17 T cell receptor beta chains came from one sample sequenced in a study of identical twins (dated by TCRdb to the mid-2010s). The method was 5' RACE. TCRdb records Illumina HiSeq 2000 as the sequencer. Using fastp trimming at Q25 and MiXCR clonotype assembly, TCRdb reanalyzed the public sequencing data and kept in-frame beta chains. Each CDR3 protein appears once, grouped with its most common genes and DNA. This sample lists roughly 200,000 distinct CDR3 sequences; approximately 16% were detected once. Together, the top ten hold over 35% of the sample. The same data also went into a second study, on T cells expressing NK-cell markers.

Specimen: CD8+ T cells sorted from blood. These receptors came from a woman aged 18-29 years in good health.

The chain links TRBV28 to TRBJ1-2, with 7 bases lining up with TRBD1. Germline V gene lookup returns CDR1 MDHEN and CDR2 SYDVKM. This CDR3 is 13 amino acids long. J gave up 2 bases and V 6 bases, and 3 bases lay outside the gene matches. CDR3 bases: TGTGCCAGCAGGGAGACAGGGAACTATGGCTACACCTTC. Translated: CASRETGNYGYTF.

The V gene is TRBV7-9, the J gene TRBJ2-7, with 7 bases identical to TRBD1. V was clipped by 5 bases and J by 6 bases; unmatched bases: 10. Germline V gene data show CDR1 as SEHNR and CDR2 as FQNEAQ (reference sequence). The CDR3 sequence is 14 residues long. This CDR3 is CASSPEGAPSEQYF. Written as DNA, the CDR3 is TGTGCCAGCAGCCCAGAGGGGGCCCCCAGCGAGCAGTACTTC.

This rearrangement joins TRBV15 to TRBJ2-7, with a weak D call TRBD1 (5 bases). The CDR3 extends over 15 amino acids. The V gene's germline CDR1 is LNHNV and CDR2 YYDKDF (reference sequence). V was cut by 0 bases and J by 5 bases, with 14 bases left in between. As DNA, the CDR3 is TGTGCCACCAGCAGAGATGCTACATGGGGCAACGAGCAGTACTTC. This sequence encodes CATSRDATWGNEQYF.

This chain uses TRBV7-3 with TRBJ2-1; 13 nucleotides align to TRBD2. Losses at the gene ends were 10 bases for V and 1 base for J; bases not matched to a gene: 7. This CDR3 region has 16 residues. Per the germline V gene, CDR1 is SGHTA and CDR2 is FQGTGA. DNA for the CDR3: TGTGCCAACACCCGGGGACTAGCGGGGTCCTACAATGAGCAGTTCTTC. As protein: CANTRGLAGSYNEQFF. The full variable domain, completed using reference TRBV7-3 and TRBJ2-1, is GAGVSQTPSNKVTEKGKYVELRCDPISGHTALYWYRQSLGQGPEFLIYFQGTGAADDSGLPNDRFFAVRPEGSVSTLKIQRTERGDSAVYLCANTRGLAGSYNEQFFGPGTRLTVL.

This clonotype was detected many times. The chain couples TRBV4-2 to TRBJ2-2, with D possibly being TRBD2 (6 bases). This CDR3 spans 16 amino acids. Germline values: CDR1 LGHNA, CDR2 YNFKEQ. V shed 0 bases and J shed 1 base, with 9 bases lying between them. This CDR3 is CASSQEDYMNTGELFF. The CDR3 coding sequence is TGTGCCAGCAGCCAAGAGGACTATATGAACACCGGGGAGCTGTTTTTT.

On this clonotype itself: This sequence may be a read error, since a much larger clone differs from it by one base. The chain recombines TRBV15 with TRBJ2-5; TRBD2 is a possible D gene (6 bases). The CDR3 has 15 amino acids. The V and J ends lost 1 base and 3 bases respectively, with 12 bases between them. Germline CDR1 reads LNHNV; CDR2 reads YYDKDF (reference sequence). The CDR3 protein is CATSRVTSRKETQYF. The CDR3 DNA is TGTGCCACCAGCAGAGTAACTAGCAGGAAAGAGACCCAGTACTTC.

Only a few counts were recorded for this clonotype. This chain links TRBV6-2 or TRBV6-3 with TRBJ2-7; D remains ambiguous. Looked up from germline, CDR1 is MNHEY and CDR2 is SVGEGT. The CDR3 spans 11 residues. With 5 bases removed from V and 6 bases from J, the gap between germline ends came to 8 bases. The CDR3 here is CASSASLEQYF. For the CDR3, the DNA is TGTGCCAGCAGTGCCTCCCTCGAGCAGTACTTC.

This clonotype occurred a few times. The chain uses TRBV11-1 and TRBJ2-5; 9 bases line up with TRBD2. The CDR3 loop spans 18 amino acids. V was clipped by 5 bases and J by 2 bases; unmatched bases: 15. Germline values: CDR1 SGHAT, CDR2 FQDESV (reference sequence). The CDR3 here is CASSPTRTSAILQETQYF. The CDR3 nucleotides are TGTGCCAGCAGCCCCACTAGGACTAGCGCAATACTTCAAGAGACCCAGTACTTC.

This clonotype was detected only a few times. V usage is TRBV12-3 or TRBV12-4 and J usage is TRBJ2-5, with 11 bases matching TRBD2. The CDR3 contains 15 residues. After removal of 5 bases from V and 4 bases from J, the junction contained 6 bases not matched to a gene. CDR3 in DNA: TGTGCCAGCAGTATCTTTAGCGGGAGGGGAGAGACCCAGTACTTC. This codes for CASSIFSGRGETQYF.

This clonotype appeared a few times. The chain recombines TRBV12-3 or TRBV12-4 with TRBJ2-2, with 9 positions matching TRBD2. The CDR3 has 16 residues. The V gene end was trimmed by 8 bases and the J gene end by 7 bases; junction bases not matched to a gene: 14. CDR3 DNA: TGTGCCAGCGGAGTCCAGGGCGGGGGGGCTGGCGGGGAGCTGTTTTTT. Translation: CASGVQGGGAGGELFF.

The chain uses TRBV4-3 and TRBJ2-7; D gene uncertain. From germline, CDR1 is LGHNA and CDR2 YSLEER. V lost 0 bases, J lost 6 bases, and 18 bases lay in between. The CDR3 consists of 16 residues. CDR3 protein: CASSQERNARSGEQYF. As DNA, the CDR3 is TGCGCCAGCAGCCAAGAGCGCAACGCCAGATCAGGCGAGCAGTACTTC.

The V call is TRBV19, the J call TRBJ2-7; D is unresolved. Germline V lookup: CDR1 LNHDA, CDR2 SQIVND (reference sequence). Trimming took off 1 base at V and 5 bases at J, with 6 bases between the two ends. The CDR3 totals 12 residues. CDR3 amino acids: CASSIGHDEQYF. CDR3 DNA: TGTGCCAGTAGTATAGGACACGACGAGCAGTACTTC.

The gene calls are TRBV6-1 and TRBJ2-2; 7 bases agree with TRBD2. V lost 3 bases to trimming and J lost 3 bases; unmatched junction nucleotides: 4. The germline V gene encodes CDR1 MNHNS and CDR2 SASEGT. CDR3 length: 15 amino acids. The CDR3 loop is CASSDFAGDTGELFF. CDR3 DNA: TGTGCCAGCAGTGATTTTGCGGGGGACACCGGGGAGCTGTTTTTT.

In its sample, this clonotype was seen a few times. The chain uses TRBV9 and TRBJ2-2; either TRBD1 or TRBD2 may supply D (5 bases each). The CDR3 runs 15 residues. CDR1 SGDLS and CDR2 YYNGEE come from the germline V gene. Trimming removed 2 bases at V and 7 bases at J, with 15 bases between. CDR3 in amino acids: CASSVAGTTGGELFF. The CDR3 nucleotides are TGTGCCAGCAGCGTCGCAGGGACCACCGGCGGGGAGCTGTTTTTT.

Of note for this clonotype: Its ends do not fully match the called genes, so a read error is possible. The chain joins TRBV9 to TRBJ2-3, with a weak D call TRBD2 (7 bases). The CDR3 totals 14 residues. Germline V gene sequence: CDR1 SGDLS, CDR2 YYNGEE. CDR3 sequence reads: CAGSEAGAEDTQYF. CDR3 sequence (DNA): TGTGCCGGCAGCGAGGCGGGGGCGGAAGATACGCAGTATTTT.

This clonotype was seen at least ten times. The CDR3 spells CSARAEDNEQFF. CDR3 DNA: TGCAGTGCTAGAGCGGAGGACAATGAGCAGTTCTTC. The V and J genes are TRBV20-1 and TRBJ2-1; the D gene is possibly TRBD2 (5 bases). The CDR3 is made up of 12 amino acids. CDR1 is DFQATT and CDR2 is SNEGSKA in the germline V gene (reference sequence). The V and J ends lost 1 base and 5 bases respectively, with 6 bases between them.

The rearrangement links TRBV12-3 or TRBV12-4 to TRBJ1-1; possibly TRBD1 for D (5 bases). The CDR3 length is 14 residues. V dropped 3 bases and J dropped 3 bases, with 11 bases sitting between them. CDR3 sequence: CASSLGGVYTEAFF. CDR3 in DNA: TGTGCCAGCAGTTTGGGGGGAGTGTACACTGAAGCTTTCTTT.